This passage covers 5 T cell receptor beta chains from one sample sequenced in a study of CD8 T cells in ankylosing spondylitis. One entry per CDR3 protein, called by TCRdb with MiXCR from the 5' RACE reads. The sample has more than 600,000 distinct CDR3 sequences, over 15% seen once. Study observations and caveats: Blood from ankylosing spondylitis patients appeared to carry a characteristic eight-variant TCR beta motif.

For these receptors, no antigen is known. Input material: blood, either unsorted or a sorted T cell fraction (not recorded which). These receptors originate from a male donor with ankylosing spondylitis.

This clonotype turned up a few times. The chain uses TRBV28 and TRBJ2-1; D may be TRBD2 (5 bases). Germline lookup yields CDR1 MDHEN and CDR2 SYDVKM. The CDR3 has 15 amino acids. The V gene lost 3 bases and the J gene lost 0 bases, with 9 bases spanning the gap. CDR3: CASSFIRDSYNEQFF. The DNA of the CDR3 is TGTGCCAGCAGTTTTATACGGGACTCCTACAATGAGCAGTTCTTC.

J is TRBJ2-3 and V is TRBV30; D might be TRBD1 (6 bases). CDR3 size: 12 residues. CDR1 is GTSNPN and CDR2 is SVGIG in the germline V gene (reference sequence). Trimming cost V 0 bases and J 7 bases, with 8 bases left between them. CDR3 DNA sequence: TGTGCCTGGAGTGTTCAGGGGAATACGCAGTATTTT. Translated, it gives CAWSVQGNTQYF.

A few counts support this clonotype. The V and J genes are TRBV6-1 and TRBJ2-1; TRBD1 is a possible D gene (7 bases). Germline V CDR1 and CDR2: MNHNS, SASEGT. Between the trimmed V and J ends, which lost 5 bases and 12 bases, there was a span of 23 bases. The CDR3 sequence is 15 residues long. The CDR3: CASSPRGQAPRGQFF. In DNA, the CDR3 is TGTGCCAGCAGTCCCCGAGGACAGGCGCCGCGGGGGCAGTTCTTC.

The chain combines TRBV5-1 with TRBJ2-1, with a possible D match to TRBD2 (5 bases). The V gene lost 0 bases and the J gene lost 3 bases, with 13 bases spanning the gap. From germline, CDR1 is SGHRS and CDR2 YFSETQ. The CDR3 is made up of 16 amino acids. The CDR3 DNA follows: TGCGCCAGCAGCTTGGGGGGTTACGGAGGCTACAATGAGCAGTTCTTC. It translates to CASSLGGYGGYNEQFF.

This clonotype was counted only a few times. The gene calls are TRBV12-3 or TRBV12-4 and TRBJ1-5, with D possibly matching TRBD1 (6 bases). Trimming removed 3 bases at V and 1 base at J, with 16 bases between. The CDR3 spans 17 residues. CDR3 in DNA: TGTGCCAGCAGTTTGACGGTAGGCGGGACAAGCAATCAGCCCCAGCATTTT. Translation gives CASSLTVGGTSNQPQHF.